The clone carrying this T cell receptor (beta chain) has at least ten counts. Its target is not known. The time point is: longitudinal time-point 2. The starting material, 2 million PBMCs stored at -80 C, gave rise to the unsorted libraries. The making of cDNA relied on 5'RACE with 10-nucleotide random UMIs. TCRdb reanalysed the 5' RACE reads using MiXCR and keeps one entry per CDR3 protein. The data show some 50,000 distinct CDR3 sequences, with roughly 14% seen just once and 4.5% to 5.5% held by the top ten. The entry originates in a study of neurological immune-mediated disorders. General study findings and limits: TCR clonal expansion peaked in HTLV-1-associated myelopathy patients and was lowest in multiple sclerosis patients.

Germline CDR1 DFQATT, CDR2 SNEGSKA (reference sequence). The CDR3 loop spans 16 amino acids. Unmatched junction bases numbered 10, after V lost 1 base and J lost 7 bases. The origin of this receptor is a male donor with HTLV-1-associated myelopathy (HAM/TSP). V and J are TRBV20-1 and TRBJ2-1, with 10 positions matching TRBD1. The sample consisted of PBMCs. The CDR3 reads CSARGGGTGVTNEQFF. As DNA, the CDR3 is TGCAGTGCTAGAGGTGGTGGGACAGGGGTGACAAATGAGCAGTTCTTC.